This T cell receptor (beta chain) is from a study of early T cells in non-severe SARS-CoV-2 infection. This clonotype was counted at least ten times. The germline CDR1 and CDR2 sequences are SGHRS and YFSETQ. Trimming cost V 0 bases and J 10 bases, with 17 bases left between them. This CDR3 is 15 amino acids long. Attached unique molecular identifiers marked individual cDNA molecules. TCRdb passed the 5' RACE reads through MiXCR, listing each CDR3 protein once. The data contain about 98,000 distinct CDR3 sequences, 13% to 15% of them singletons. The receptor's source is an adult who was a healthcare worker with PCR-confirmed SARS-CoV-2 infection or an uninfected control (not recorded which). The rearrangement uses TRBV5-1 and TRBJ2-1; TRBD2 might be the D (6 bases). Sequencing was performed on whole blood. DNA of the CDR3: TGCGCCAGCAGCTTGGTAGAGCGGGTGTCTGGGGAGCAGTTCTTC. Its translation: CASSLVERVSGEQFF.